This T cell receptor (beta chain) comes out of a study of OX40 agonist ivuxolimab in advanced cancers. For the wider study: Ivuxolimab, which targeted the costimulatory receptor OX40 (CD134), was an agonistic, fully human IgG2 monoclonal antibody. Prior anti-PD-1, anti-PD-L1 or anti-CTLA-4 therapy was permitted, and checkpoint inhibitors had been received by roughly 40% of dose-escalation patients. The paper covers the monotherapy dose-escalation part of the phase I ivuxolimab trial, which included N ≈ 57 patients. Partial responses occurred in three dose-escalation patients, of whom one had hepatocellular carcinoma and two had cutaneous melanoma. Intravenous ivuxolimab was administered to patients every 2 weeks at six dose levels: 0.01, 0.1, 0.3, 1.5, 3 and 10 mg/kg. The point of sequencing TCRbeta in the periphery was to test whether ivuxolimab changed TCR sequence diversity and drove clonal T-cell expansion. In the dose-escalation cohort, 70% to 85% of patients were male, and the mean age was roughly 60 years, with a range of roughly 20 to 80. Of the 50 to 55 patients in dose escalation, some 20 had hepatocellular carcinoma, about 15 had melanoma, 9 had renal cell carcinoma and 9 had head and neck cancer. On the study overall, not on this receptor specifically: After ivuxolimab, expanded clones were on average more numerous among CD8+ T cells than among CD4+ T cells. Partial responders in the 0.1-3.0 mg/kg groups had among the lowest normalized peripheral clonal expansion, especially among CD8+ T cells. At doses of 0.1 to 3.0 mg/kg, clonal expansion of both CD4+ and CD8+ blood T cells was observed from baseline to week 6. The antigen specificity of the clonally expanded peripheral T cells was not determined. Low levels of normalized T-cell clonal expansion were also seen in some patients who did not respond.

The trial excluded patients who had a history of autoimmune disease or who were on systemic immunosuppression. Peripheral blood for TCR sequencing was collected from all dose cohorts at baseline, on cycle 4 day 1, and on cycle 7 day 1. Samples were obtained from an open-label, multicenter, first-in-human phase I dose-escalation trial of ivuxolimab. The trial enrolled adults with locally advanced or metastatic head and neck squamous cell, hepatocellular, melanoma or renal cell carcinoma. CD4+ and CD8+ T cells were sorted separately from peripheral blood before TCR sequencing. Points on this clone: The target of this receptor is not known. One base away there is no much larger clone; base qualities are not given.

Genomic DNA was extracted from sorted cells for sequencing of the TCRbeta CDR3 region. The immunoSEQ Assay was used for sequencing of TCRbeta CDR3 regions. TCRdb obtained this table from immuneACCESS and retained in-frame rearrangements with V and J assigned. These tables miss some clones; where compared with another copy, unresolved V genes account for less than half of the shortfall, and the remainder is unexplained. The sample contains 40,000 to 55,000 clones, roughly 80% of them found a single time. The ten most abundant clones make up about 10% of the sample. From cysteine to phenylalanine, the CDR3 is 17 amino acids long. Only the CDR3 part of the read is kept: 51 bases, read in frame from the first base. As encoded in the germline V gene, CDR1 is MGHRA while CDR2 is YSYEKL. V gives up 4 bases and J gives up 3 bases, and the segment between their germline ends measures 19 bases.

The sample was CD4+ or CD8+ T cells sorted from blood, taken in a trial of the OX40 agonist ivuxolimab. The receptor was isolated from an adult with an advanced solid tumor such as melanoma, head and neck, liver or kidney cancer. Recombination linked TRBV4-1 to TRBJ2-1; the D gene cannot be resolved beyond TRBD1 or TRBD2, each matching 5 bases. The nucleotide sequence is given as TGCGCCAGCAGCCGCGGGTGGGCAGGGAGTCGCTACAATGAGCAGTTCTTC. Translated, it reads CASSRGWAGSRYNEQFF.